This TCR beta chain was sequenced in a study of blood T cell repertoires in COVID-19. Sequencing was performed with immunoSEQ multiplex PCR; in TCRdb, only in-frame clones are kept and a portion is missing. The sample holds around 200,000 clones, around 80% seen once. Trimming left V 2 bases short and J 6 bases short, with 10 bases between. Germline V gene data show CDR1 as GTSNPN and CDR2 as SVGIG (reference sequence). The CDR3 has 12 amino acids. Sequencing input: peripheral blood. This receptor was taken from a man aged 50-59 years with active or convalescent COVID-19. The chain couples TRBV30 to TRBJ1-1, with D unresolved. CDR3 in amino acids: CAWSTPRAEAFF. Here the CDR3 DNA reads TGTGCCTGGAGTACCCCCCGCGCTGAAGCTTTCTTT.